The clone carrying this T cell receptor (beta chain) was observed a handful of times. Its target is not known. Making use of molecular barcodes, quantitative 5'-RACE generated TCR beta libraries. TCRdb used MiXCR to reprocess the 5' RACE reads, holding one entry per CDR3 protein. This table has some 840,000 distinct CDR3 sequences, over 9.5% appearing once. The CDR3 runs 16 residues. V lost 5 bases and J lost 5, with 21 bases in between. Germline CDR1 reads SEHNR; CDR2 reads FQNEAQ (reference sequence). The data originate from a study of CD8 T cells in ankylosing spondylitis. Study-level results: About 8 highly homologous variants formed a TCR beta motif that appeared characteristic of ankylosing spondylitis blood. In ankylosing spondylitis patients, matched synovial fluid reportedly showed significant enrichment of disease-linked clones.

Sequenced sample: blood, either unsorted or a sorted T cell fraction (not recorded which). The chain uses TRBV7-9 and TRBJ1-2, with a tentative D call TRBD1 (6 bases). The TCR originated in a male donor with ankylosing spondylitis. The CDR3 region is CASSPKQGRGRYGYTF. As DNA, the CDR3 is TGTGCCAGCAGCCCCAAACAGGGAAGGGGTCGGTATGGCTACACCTTC.